This passage covers 18 T cell receptor beta chains from one sample sequenced in a study of CD8 T cells in ankylosing spondylitis. TCRdb processed the 5' RACE reads anew with MiXCR; each CDR3 protein has one entry. The sample contains about 300,000 distinct CDR3 sequences, around 20% of which appear only once. What was sequenced was blood, either unsorted or a sorted T cell fraction (not recorded which). The receptors were sampled from a female donor with ankylosing spondylitis or in good health (not recorded which).

The chain joins TRBV10-3 to TRBJ2-3; D unclear. CDR1 is ENHRY, CDR2 SYGVKD, per germline. The CDR3 loop spans 12 amino acids. The ends were cut back, 6 bases at V and 5 bases at J, with 9 bases in the middle. CDR3 in DNA: TGTGCCATCAGACCGCCCGGAGATACGCAGTATTTT. It yields the protein CAIRPPGDTQYF.

V gene TRBV20-1 combines with J gene TRBJ2-7; D possibly corresponds to TRBD1 (5 bases). The CDR3 extends over 12 amino acids. V lost 5 bases and J 4 bases, leaving 12 bases between the germline ends. Looked up from germline, CDR1 is DFQATT and CDR2 is SNEGSKA (reference sequence). The CDR3 protein is CSAAGLRYEQYF. CDR3 nucleotide sequence: TGCAGTGCTGCAGGGTTGAGGTACGAGCAGTACTTC.

This clonotype has a count of ten or more. This chain joins TRBV20-1 and TRBJ2-3; 8 bases agree with TRBD2. The CDR3 loop spans 14 amino acids. The germline V gene encodes CDR1 DFQATT and CDR2 SNEGSKA (reference sequence). Trimming took 2 bases from V and 2 from J; bases not matched to a gene: 3. The CDR3 is CSARTSGNTDTQYF. DNA for the CDR3: TGCAGTGCTAGAACTAGCGGAAACACAGATACGCAGTATTTT.

A few counts support this clonotype. The J gene is TRBJ2-7, the V gene TRBV4-2, with D tentatively TRBD1 (5 bases). The CDR3 totals 15 residues. Germline V lookup: CDR1 LGHNA, CDR2 YNFKEQ. Deletions cut 2 bases from V and 0 bases from J, with 11 bases between. For the CDR3, the DNA is TGTGCCAGCAGCCAAAACACAGGTCCCTCCTACGAGCAGTACTTC. Translated: CASSQNTGPSYEQYF.

In this sample, this clonotype turned up a few times. This rearrangement joins TRBV9 to TRBJ2-2; D is perhaps TRBD1 (6 bases). Trimming pared 3 bases from V and 2 bases from J, leaving 14 bases between. CDR3 length: 16 amino acids. Germline CDR1 is SGDLS and CDR2 is YYNGEE. The CDR3 spells CASSAQTGFNTGELFF. The CDR3 nucleotides are TGTGCCAGCAGCGCACAGACAGGTTTTAACACCGGGGAGCTGTTTTTT. Filled out from reference TRBV9 and TRBJ2-2, the complete variable domain reads DSGVTQTPKHLITATGQRVTLRCSPRSGDLSVYWYQQSLDQGLQFLIQYYNGEERAKGNILERFSAQQFPDLHSELNLSSLELGDSALYFCASSAQTGFNTGELFFGEGSRLTVL.

The rearrangement joins TRBV19 to TRBJ1-4; D unresolved. The CDR3 contains 12 residues. Trimming left V 3 bases short and J 7 bases short, with 6 bases between. The germline CDR1 and CDR2 sequences are LNHDA and SQIVND (reference sequence). The CDR3 region is CASSIRGEKLFF. For the CDR3, the DNA is TGTGCCAGTAGTATCCGCGGTGAAAAACTGTTTTTT.

The sample holds many counts of this clonotype. The rearrangement links TRBV12-3 or TRBV12-4 to TRBJ2-7, with 8 bases fitting TRBD2. V lost 6 bases and J lost 2; bases outside the gene matches: 6. This CDR3 is built from 14 residues. The CDR3 here is CASRPSGRAYEQYF. CDR3 coding DNA: TGTGCCAGCAGACCCAGCGGGAGAGCCTACGAGCAGTACTTC.

The chain carries TRBV20-1 and TRBJ2-1, with D possibly being TRBD2 (5 bases). The CDR3 has 15 residues. The germline V gene encodes CDR1 DFQATT and CDR2 SNEGSKA (reference sequence). V was shortened by 3 bases and J by 4 bases, with 16 bases between the two germline ends. In DNA form, the CDR3 reads TGCAGTGCTAGGCGGGTGGAATTGCGGTACAATGAGCAGTTCTTC. Its protein product is CSARRVELRYNEQFF.

A few counts support this clonotype. V gene TRBV12-3 or TRBV12-4 combines with J gene TRBJ1-4; weak D call: TRBD1 (6 bases). The length of the CDR3 is 14 residues. V was trimmed by 5 bases and J by 15 bases, leaving 22 bases between them. CDR3 region: CASSVQGTTNRLFF. The CDR3 DNA sequence: TGTGCCAGCAGTGTCCAGGGGACGACAAATCGCTTGTTTTTT.

The chain is built from TRBV4-2 and TRBJ2-1; tentatively, D is TRBD1 (5 bases). Germline-derived CDR1 and CDR2 are LGHNA and YNFKEQ. This CDR3 contains 19 residues. V was clipped by 1 base and J by 0 bases, with 19 bases between them. Here the CDR3 DNA reads TGTGCCAGCAGCCAAGTGGGGCAGGTTGTAAGTAGCTCCTACAATGAGCAGTTCTTC. Translation gives CASSQVGQVVSSSYNEQFF.

The chain is built from TRBV20-1 and TRBJ2-3; a weak D match, TRBD2 (6 bases). The CDR3 sequence is 14 residues long. The germline gives CDR1 DFQATT, CDR2 SNEGSKA (reference sequence). Trimming shortened V by 6 bases and J by 0 bases, and 13 bases separated the two germline ends. The CDR3 reads CSAGGLTSTDTQYF. The CDR3 DNA follows: TGCAGTGCGGGGGGACTGACTAGCACAGATACGCAGTATTTT.

The chain combines TRBV30 with TRBJ2-3, with a weak D call TRBD2 (6 bases). The CDR3 has 14 residues. Trimming pared 3 bases from V and 3 bases from J, leaving 13 bases between. Germline CDR1 GTSNPN, CDR2 SVGIG (reference sequence). The CDR3, as DNA: TGTGCCTGGAGATTCCCGGGAGTAACAGATACGCAGTATTTT. Its protein product is CAWRFPGVTDTQYF.

This clonotype was seen a few times. This CDR3 reads CASSLRSGTGSNEQFF. CDR3 DNA: TGTGCCAGCAGCTTGCGTTCGGGGACAGGGAGCAATGAGCAGTTCTTC. The chain is built from TRBV5-6 and TRBJ2-1, with 9 bases that match TRBD1. The CDR3 runs to 16 residues. Germline assignment: CDR1 SGHDT and CDR2 YYEEEE. Trimming cost V 1 base and J 6 bases; bases outside gene matches: 8.

The V and J genes are TRBV9 and TRBJ2-1; no reliable D call. With 4 bases removed from V and 9 bases from J, the gap between germline ends came to 11 bases. The CDR3 loop spans 12 amino acids. The germline V gene encodes CDR1 SGDLS and CDR2 YYNGEE. CDR3 sequence: CASSPTLGEQFF. For the CDR3, the DNA is TGTGCCAGCAGCCCGACTCTAGGTGAGCAGTTCTTC.

This clonotype occurred a few times. The J gene is TRBJ2-2, the V gene TRBV7-2; possibly TRBD1 for D (5 bases). The V and J ends lost 7 bases and 2 bases respectively, with 11 bases between them. CDR3 length: 14 residues. Germline values: CDR1 SGHTA, CDR2 FQGNSA. The CDR3 protein is CASTPGHNTGELFF. CDR3 nucleotides: TGTGCCAGCACCCCCGGACACAACACCGGGGAGCTGTTTTTT.

This clonotype was seen only once. CDR3 region: CASREGGSYNEQFF. The CDR3 region has the DNA TGCGCCAGCAGGGAAGGGGGCTCCTACAATGAGCAGTTCTTC. This chain uses TRBV5-1 with TRBJ2-1, with D tentatively TRBD1 (6 bases). The CDR3 loop spans 14 amino acids. The ends were cut back, 5 bases at V and 0 bases at J, with 9 bases in the middle. CDR1 is SGHRS and CDR2 is YFSETQ in the germline V gene.

This chain joins TRBV20-1 and TRBJ2-1, with D perhaps TRBD1 or TRBD2 (5 bases each). The V end was cut by 6 bases, the J end by 8 bases, with 17 bases between. The germline gives CDR1 DFQATT, CDR2 SNEGSKA (reference sequence). There are 13 residues in the CDR3. CDR3 coding DNA: TGCAGTGCCCCCGGGGCGGCCACGGATGAGCAGTTCTTC. It translates to CSAPGAATDEQFF.

This clonotype was observed a handful of times. CDR3 nucleotide sequence: TGTGCCAGCGATCGGAGGACCGGGACAGGGTGCACCTTC. Residues: CASDRRTGTGCTF. The gene calls are TRBV2 and TRBJ1-2; 9 bases are a match to TRBD1. CDR1 is SNHLY, CDR2 FYNNEI, per germline. V was pared by 8 bases and J by 13 bases, with 14 bases of the junction left unmatched. The CDR3 contains 13 residues.